These 26 T cell receptor beta chains originate from one sample sequenced in a study of Graves' ophthalmopathy and Graves' hyperthyroidism. RNA transcripts were the source from which TCR beta CDR3 regions were amplified. First-round RT-PCR relied on HTBI primers, and a second-round multiplex PCR came next. Each CDR3 protein gets one entry after TCRdb re-called the multiplex PCR reads with MiXCR. The table includes a few hundred thousand distinct CDR3 sequences, about 40% detected once. Sequenced material: peripheral blood or thyroid tissue (not recorded which). The receptors originated from an adult man with Graves' hyperthyroidism.

This clonotype was seen just once. The genes are TRBV7-9 and TRBJ2-2, with D perhaps TRBD2 (7 bases). The CDR3 totals 15 residues. The germline V and J ends were trimmed by 5 bases and 6 bases, with 16 bases remaining between them. Germline CDR1 and CDR2: SEHNR and FQNEAQ (reference sequence). The CDR3 loop reads CASSVTGRGAGELFF. CDR3 DNA: TGTGCCAGCAGCGTAACGGGGAGGGGGGCCGGGGAGCTGTTTTTT.

This clonotype was observed a handful of times. The J gene is TRBJ2-5, the V gene TRBV9, with 7 bases matching TRBD1. The CDR3 loop spans 12 amino acids. CDR1 and CDR2 from the germline V gene are SGDLS and YYNGEE. With V trimmed by 6 bases and J by 2 bases, 1 base remained unmatched. The CDR3 bases are TGTGCCAGCAAGGGACAGCAAGAGACCCAGTACTTC. Translation gives CASKGQQETQYF.

The sample holds many counts of this clonotype. The chain uses TRBV20-1 and TRBJ2-5, with 14 bases lining up with TRBD2. Germline V gene sequence: CDR1 DFQATT, CDR2 SNEGSKA (reference sequence). The CDR3 runs to 16 residues. V lost 3 bases to trimming and J lost 1 base; unmatched junction nucleotides: 4. The CDR3 nucleotides are TGCAGTGCTAGGGGCGGGACTAGCGGGAGCCAAGAGACCCAGTACTTC. Translating it yields CSARGGTSGSQETQYF.

This clonotype was seen a handful of times. V and J are TRBV20-1 and TRBJ2-3; 8 bases line up with TRBD1. Germline CDR1 and CDR2: DFQATT and SNEGSKA (reference sequence). This CDR3 contains 17 residues. The J segment lost 2 bases and the V segment lost 3 bases, leaving 13 bases of the junction unmatched. Written as DNA, the CDR3 is TGCAGTGCTAGTGACGGTTCGGTCAGGGGGCTCACAGATACGCAGTATTTT. This translates into CSASDGSVRGLTDTQYF.

The chain is built from TRBV20-1 and TRBJ2-3, with D possibly matching TRBD1 (5 bases). Between the trimmed V and J ends, which lost 6 bases and 0 bases, there was a span of 10 bases. Germline V gene lookup returns CDR1 DFQATT and CDR2 SNEGSKA (reference sequence). The CDR3 is made up of 13 amino acids. CDR3 loop: CSATDRSTDTQYF. In DNA form, the CDR3 reads TGCAGTGCCACCGACAGAAGCACAGATACGCAGTATTTT.

This clonotype was seen more than once but under ten times. The chain is built from TRBV7-9 and TRBJ1-1; no definite D call. Germline assignment: CDR1 SEHNR and CDR2 FQNEAQ (reference sequence). The CDR3 consists of 13 residues. Deletions cut 3 bases from V and 1 base from J, with 6 bases between. The CDR3: CASSFGWNTEAFF. The CDR3 region has the DNA TGTGCCAGCAGCTTCGGCTGGAACACTGAAGCTTTCTTT.

This clonotype showed up many times. This rearrangement joins TRBV6-5 to TRBJ1-4; no reliable D call. Germline V gene data show CDR1 as MNHEY and CDR2 as SVGAGI. This CDR3 is built from 16 residues. Trimming stripped 6 bases from V and 0 bases from J, with 14 bases between. The CDR3, as DNA: TGTGCCAGCAGCAGACACCTCAGGACAACTAATGAAAAACTGTTTTTT. As protein: CASSRHLRTTNEKLFF.

This clonotype was counted many times. The chain recombines TRBV6-5 with TRBJ2-7; maybe TRBD1 (6 bases). In germline, CDR1 is MNHEY, CDR2 SVGAGI. Trimming pared 2 bases from V and 2 bases from J, leaving 7 bases between. This CDR3 is 13 amino acids long. Written as DNA, the CDR3 is TGTGCCAGCAGTTACACAGGGACCTACGAGCAGTACTTC. Translation: CASSYTGTYEQYF.

This chain joins TRBV20-1 and TRBJ2-3; 12 bases fit TRBD2. Germline values: CDR1 DFQATT, CDR2 SNEGSKA (reference sequence). J lost 0 bases, V lost 6 bases, and 4 bases had no gene match. The CDR3 length is 15 residues. The CDR3 nucleotides read TGCAGTGCCGTGCTAGCGGGGGGGAGCACAGATACGCAGTATTTT. Residues: CSAVLAGGSTDTQYF.

About this clonotype itself: This may be a read error: a much more frequent sequence differs by one nucleotide. The CDR3 end shows no conserved phenylalanine or tryptophan, and so a read error is likely. The rearrangement links TRBV29-1 to TRBJ1-1, with 8 bases aligning to TRBD1. Germline-derived CDR1 and CDR2 are SQVTM and ANQGSEA. J gave up 4 bases and V 5 bases, and 9 bases lay outside the gene matches. The CDR3 runs to 14 residues. CDR3 region: CSVYLGQGATEAFL. For the CDR3, the DNA is TGCAGCGTTTACCTTGGACAGGGTGCCACTGAAGCTTTCCTT.

This chain links TRBV2 with TRBJ1-1; no definite D call. The V and J ends lost 6 bases and 4 bases respectively, with 18 bases between them. Germline V gene sequence: CDR1 SNHLY, CDR2 FYNNEI. The CDR3 totals 15 residues. The CDR3 DNA is TGTGCCAGCAGGTTGGACCCGCCTGGGCGCACTGAAGCTTTCTTT. This encodes CASRLDPPGRTEAFF.

The chain uses TRBV5-1 and TRBJ2-3; the match to TRBD2 covers 12 bases. The V segment lost 4 bases and the J segment 0 bases; nucleotides outside the gene matches: 15. The germline CDR1 and CDR2 sequences are SGHRS and YFSETQ. The CDR3 covers 20 residues. The CDR3 sequence is CASSRRSLAGGSRSTDTQYF. CDR3 DNA sequence: TGCGCCAGCAGCCGCCGCTCCCTAGCGGGGGGGAGCCGCAGCACAGATACGCAGTATTTT.

This clonotype was seen only a few times. V is TRBV29-1 and J is TRBJ1-4; D not certain. V lost 7 bases, J lost 0 bases, and 18 bases lay in between. From germline, CDR1 is SQVTM and CDR2 ANQGSEA. The CDR3 length is 16 residues. CDR3 coding DNA: TGCAGCGCCCCGGCAGAAGTCGGATCAACTAATGAAAAACTGTTTTTT. Amino acids: CSAPAEVGSTNEKLFF.

The J gene is TRBJ1-2, the V gene TRBV10-3; 9 bases match TRBD1. The CDR3 loop spans 13 amino acids. Germline values: CDR1 ENHRY, CDR2 SYGVKD. The V and J ends lost 10 bases and 3 bases, in that order; junction bases with no gene match: 6. The CDR3: CATRDREDYGYTF. The CDR3 coding sequence is TGTGCCACCCGGGACAGGGAAGACTATGGCTACACCTTC.

This sequence joins TRBV20-1 and TRBJ2-2, with TRBD1 as a possible D gene (5 bases). This CDR3 comprises 12 residues. The germline V gene encodes CDR1 DFQATT and CDR2 SNEGSKA (reference sequence). V was pared by 6 bases and J by 5 bases, with 10 bases between. The CDR3 loop is CSAQGSTGELFF. CDR3 DNA sequence: TGCAGTGCGCAGGGAAGTACCGGGGAGCTGTTTTTT.

Ten or more counts support this clonotype. The genes are TRBV6-5 and TRBJ1-2, with 10 bases that match TRBD1. The CDR3 extends over 16 amino acids. Germline CDR1 is MNHEY and CDR2 is SVGAGI. Trimming took 8 bases from V and 5 from J; bases not matched to a gene: 14. The CDR3 DNA reads as TGTGCCAGCGGATCCGGGACAGGGGTCCGCTTTTATGGCTACACCTTC. It is translated as CASGSGTGVRFYGYTF.

This clonotype was recorded at least ten times. This chain links TRBV7-9 with TRBJ2-7; D unresolved. CDR1 is SEHNR and CDR2 is FQNEAQ in the germline V gene (reference sequence). There are 14 residues in the CDR3. The V end was cut by 4 bases, the J end by 0 bases, with 10 bases between. The CDR3 sequence: CASSSYRSSYEQYF. The CDR3 DNA reads TGTGCCAGCAGCTCTTATCGGAGCTCCTACGAGCAGTACTTC.

In its sample, this clonotype was seen many times. The genes are TRBV7-8 and TRBJ2-7; D not certain. Trimming took 1 base from V and 3 from J, leaving 10 bases between them. CDR3 length equals 14 residues. CDR1 SGHVS and CDR2 FQNEAQ come from the germline V gene. The CDR3, as DNA: TGTGCCAGCAGCTTAGATGGCAAGGGCTACGAGCAGTACTTC. This translates into CASSLDGKGYEQYF.

This clonotype came up many times. The V gene is TRBV2, the J gene TRBJ1-5; D gene ambiguous. The V gene lost 6 bases and the J gene lost 0 bases, with 15 bases spanning the gap. This CDR3 has 16 amino acids. Germline values: CDR1 SNHLY, CDR2 FYNNEI. In DNA form, the CDR3 reads TGTGCCAGCAGACACACCATACTTAATAGCAATCAGCCCCAGCATTTT. It specifies CASRHTILNSNQPQHF.

This clonotype occurred many times. The CDR3 nucleotides are TGTGCCAGCAGCTTACAACTCCGGGAGGGAGAGACCCAGTACTTC. Translation gives CASSLQLREGETQYF. The chain joins TRBV7-9 to TRBJ2-5; 8 nucleotides line up with TRBD2. The CDR3 extends over 15 amino acids. CDR1 and CDR2 from the germline V gene are SEHNR and FQNEAQ (reference sequence). After removal of 2 bases from V and 4 bases from J, the junction contained 6 bases not matched to a gene. Together with reference TRBV7-9 and TRBJ2-5, the CDR3 gives the full variable domain: DTGVSQNPRHKITKRGQNVTFRCDPISEHNRLYWYRQTLGQGPEFLTYFQNEAQLEKSRLLSDRFSAERPKGSFSTLEIQRTEQGDSAMYLCASSLQLREGETQYFGPGTRLLVL.

There are many counts of this clonotype. The gene calls are TRBV7-2 and TRBJ2-2, with 9 bases fitting TRBD2. The CDR3 runs 15 residues. Germline values: CDR1 SGHTA, CDR2 FQGNSA. V trimming: 2 bases; J trimming: 7 bases; junction bases outside the gene matches: 5. CDR3 sequence reads: CASSLSAGGVGELFF. In nucleotides, the CDR3 is TGTGCCAGCAGCTTAAGCGCGGGAGGGGTCGGGGAGCTGTTTTTT. The full variable domain, rest sourced from reference TRBV7-2 and TRBJ2-2, is GAGVSQSPSNKVTEKGKDVELRCDPISGHTALYWYRQSLGQGLEFLIYFQGNSAPDKSGLPSDRFSAERTGGSVSTLTIQRTQQEDSAVYLCASSLSAGGVGELFFGEGSRLTVL.

The chain combines TRBV7-9 with TRBJ1-1; D gene unclear. There are 13 residues in the CDR3. CDR1 is SEHNR, CDR2 FQNEAQ, per germline (reference sequence). Trimming took 6 bases from V and 13 from J, leaving 21 bases between them. The CDR3 nucleotides are TGTGCCAGCAGTAAGACCGGACTAGCGGGAGGTTTCTTT. This translates into CASSKTGLAGGFF.

The chain is built from TRBV7-9 and TRBJ2-7, with D unclear. Germline V lookup: CDR1 SEHNR, CDR2 FQNEAQ (reference sequence). The CDR3 is 11 residues long. V was trimmed by 1 base and J by 9 bases, leaving 7 bases between them. The CDR3 spells CASSLGIGQYF. Here the CDR3 DNA reads TGTGCCAGCAGCTTAGGTATCGGGCAGTACTTC.

This clonotype has at least ten counts. V usage is TRBV5-8 and J usage is TRBJ1-6; weak D call: TRBD1 (5 bases). The CDR3 totals 14 residues. V lost 0 bases and J 11 bases, leaving 12 bases between the germline ends. Germline CDR1 reads SGHTS; CDR2 reads YDEGEE. CDR3 nucleotides: TGTGCCAGCAGCTTGGTGATAGGGGACCCACCCCTCCACTTT. Translating it yields CASSLVIGDPPLHF.

The chain links TRBV20-1 to TRBJ2-7; D gene ambiguous. The V end was cut by 3 bases, the J end by 5 bases, with 11 bases between. This CDR3 spans 12 amino acids. The germline V gene encodes CDR1 DFQATT and CDR2 SNEGSKA (reference sequence). CDR3 DNA: TGCAGTGCTAGGTATAACCGACACGAGCAGTACTTC. It encodes CSARYNRHEQYF.

This clonotype was counted at least ten times. J is TRBJ2-7 and V is TRBV5-5, with 7 bases aligning to TRBD1. The CDR3 runs to 13 residues. Germline V gives CDR1 SGHKS, CDR2 YYEKEE (reference sequence). The trim removed 2 bases at V and 4 bases at J, leaving 3 bases unmatched. In nucleotides, the CDR3 is TGTGCCAGCAGCTTCGACAGGGAATACGAGCAGTACTTC. It yields the protein CASSFDREYEQYF.